The 27 T cell receptor beta chains given below trace back to one sample, sequenced in a study of cytomegalovirus exposure and HLA in healthy donors. Data came from immunoSEQ multiplex PCR; TCRdb stores just in-frame clones and leaves some out. The data contain some 110,000 clones, over 90% of them seen just once; the ten biggest clones take up over 1%. The sample consisted of PBMCs. The receptors here all came from a woman aged 18-30 years in good health and CMV-seronegative.

This clone was seen only once. The chain has TRBV19 and TRBJ2-7; D is perhaps TRBD1 (6 bases). The V gene lost 3 bases and the J gene lost 4 bases, with 16 bases spanning the gap. CDR3 length: 15 amino acids. Germline lookup yields CDR1 LNHDA and CDR2 SQIVND (reference sequence). As DNA, the CDR3 is TGTGCCAGTAGTATCACCGGACAGATCCTTTACGAGCAGTACTTC. Translation gives CASSITGQILYEQYF.

The chain is built from TRBV28 and TRBJ1-2; a possible D gene is TRBD1 (6 bases). Germline CDR1 MDHEN, CDR2 SYDVKM. This CDR3 spans 13 amino acids. V gave up 2 bases and J gave up 4 bases, with 8 bases separating them. This CDR3 reads CASSLPTGYGYTF. In nucleotides, the CDR3 is TGTGCCAGCAGTTTACCGACAGGCTATGGCTACACCTTC.

This chain connects TRBV27 to TRBJ1-2; 7 bases line up with TRBD1. Trimming removed 2 bases from V and 8 bases from J; junction bases left unmatched: 14. Germline V gives CDR1 MNHEY, CDR2 SMNVEV (reference sequence). The CDR3 has 16 amino acids. CDR3 in amino acids: CASSLTPLNRGEGYTF. The CDR3 DNA follows: TGTGCCAGCAGTTTAACCCCCCTCAACAGGGGAGAGGGCTACACCTTC.

The V and J genes are TRBV11-1 and TRBJ2-1; 9 bases are shared with TRBD1. The trim removed 5 bases at V and 0 bases at J, leaving 8 bases unmatched. The CDR3 is 17 residues long. Germline CDR1 is SGHAT and CDR2 is FQDESV (reference sequence). CDR3 in DNA: TGTGCCAGCAGCCTGGGTACAGGGGGCCGCTCCTACAATGAGCAGTTCTTC. Protein product: CASSLGTGGRSYNEQFF.

This clone was counted between two and nine times. The rearrangement uses TRBV11-2 and TRBJ1-2; TRBD1 agrees at 8 bases. This CDR3 comprises 15 residues. V lost 2 bases to trimming and J lost 7 bases; unmatched junction nucleotides: 9. CDR1 is SGHAT, CDR2 FQNNGV, per germline. The CDR3 here is CASSLQGAGSGGYTF. CDR3 nucleotide sequence: TGTGCCAGCAGCTTACAGGGGGCGGGATCGGGTGGCTACACCTTC.

The rearrangement links TRBV19 to TRBJ2-1, with 8 positions matching TRBD2. The ends lost 1 base at V and 10 bases at J; junction bases unmatched: 6. The germline V gene encodes CDR1 LNHDA and CDR2 SQIVND (reference sequence). The CDR3 contains 14 residues. The CDR3: CASSIAGGPREQFF. CDR3 DNA: TGTGCCAGTAGTATAGCGGGGGGGCCGAGGGAGCAGTTCTTC.

The V call is TRBV28, the J call TRBJ2-7, with 7 bases that match TRBD2. The germline gives CDR1 MDHEN, CDR2 SYDVKM. V lost 7 bases to trimming and J lost 2 bases; unmatched junction nucleotides: 11. The CDR3 is 15 residues long. In DNA form, the CDR3 reads TGTGCCAGCACCAGGGAGGGAGGGTCCCCCTACGAGCAGTACTTC. This codes for CASTREGGSPYEQYF.

This chain uses TRBV6-1 with TRBJ1-6; a possible D gene is TRBD1 (5 bases). The ends were cut back, 2 bases at V and 8 bases at J, with 10 bases in the middle. The V gene's germline CDR1 is MNHNS and CDR2 SASEGT. The CDR3 extends over 14 amino acids. CDR3 bases: TGTGCCAGCAGTGAACCCGACAGATATTCACCCCTCCACTTT. Its protein is CASSEPDRYSPLHF.

The gene calls are TRBV15 and TRBJ2-5, with D perhaps matching TRBD2 (7 bases). V lost 5 bases, J lost 4 bases, and 17 bases lay in between. Germline V CDR1 and CDR2: LNHNV, YYDKDF (reference sequence). The CDR3 length is 15 residues. This CDR3 is CATSLEAGARETQYF. Written as DNA, the CDR3 is TGTGCCACCAGCCTCGAGGCGGGGGCGCGAGAGACCCAGTACTTC.

The chain joins TRBV5-8 to TRBJ1-6, with 8 bases identical to TRBD1. The CDR3 has 15 amino acids. The ends lost 4 bases at V and 7 bases at J; junction bases unmatched: 7. Germline lookup yields CDR1 SGHTS and CDR2 YDEGEE. The CDR3 DNA sequence: TGTGCCAGCAGCCTACTGGACAGGGCGAATTCACCCCTCCACTTT. This translates into CASSLLDRANSPLHF. The full variable domain, with the rest looked up from reference TRBV5-8 and TRBJ1-6, is EAGVTQSPTHLIKTRGQQATLRCSPISGHTSVYWYQQALGLGLQFLLWYDEGEERNRGNFPPRFSGRQFPNYSSELNVNALELEDSALYLCASSLLDRANSPLHFGNGTRLTVT.

The rearrangement joins TRBV7-8 to TRBJ2-7; D is possibly TRBD2 (6 bases). The V and J ends lost 1 base and 6 bases respectively, with 16 bases between them. CDR3 size: 15 residues. From germline, CDR1 is SGHVS and CDR2 FQNEAQ. This chain's CDR3 is CASSLGRSGLSEQYF. The CDR3 nucleotides read TGTGCCAGCAGCTTAGGCAGGAGCGGGTTAAGCGAGCAGTACTTC.

This rearrangement joins TRBV30 to TRBJ1-3; 7 positions agree with TRBD1. Trimming cost V 7 bases and J 2 bases; bases outside gene matches: 8. CDR3 size: 14 residues. CDR1 GTSNPN and CDR2 SVGIG come from the germline V gene (reference sequence). The CDR3 coding sequence is TGTGCCTTACAACCAGGGGGGCCTGGAAACACCATATATTTT. This sequence encodes CALQPGGPGNTIYF.

The V and J genes are TRBV5-1 and TRBJ2-7, with 7 bases identical to TRBD1. J gave up 0 bases and V 1 base, and 4 bases lay outside the gene matches. The CDR3 consists of 15 residues. CDR1 and CDR2 (germline): SGHRS, YFSETQ. CDR3 in amino acids: CASSLTAGGSYEQYF. In DNA, the CDR3 is TGCGCCAGCAGCTTGACGGCAGGGGGCTCCTACGAGCAGTACTTC.

Only one count was recorded for this clone. The chain couples TRBV19 to TRBJ1-4; 7 bases align to TRBD1. CDR3 size: 16 residues. The ends lost 5 bases at V and 6 bases at J; junction bases unmatched: 12. Germline-derived CDR1 and CDR2 are LNHDA and SQIVND (reference sequence). CDR3 amino acids: CASSSAGGEDYEKLFF. In nucleotides, the CDR3 is TGTGCCAGTAGTTCCGCAGGGGGAGAGGATTATGAAAAACTGTTTTTT.

The chain employs TRBV2 and TRBJ1-1, with D uncertain. Germline assignment: CDR1 SNHLY and CDR2 FYNNEI. V shed 4 bases and J shed 0 bases, with 9 bases lying between them. There are 14 residues in the CDR3. The CDR3 sequence: CASSVLQMNTEAFF. The DNA for the CDR3 is TGTGCCAGCAGTGTTTTACAAATGAACACTGAAGCTTTCTTT.

The rearrangement joins TRBV28 to TRBJ2-3; 10 nucleotides agree with TRBD1. This CDR3 spans 18 amino acids. After removal of 4 bases from V and 2 bases from J, the junction contained 12 bases not matched to a gene. CDR1 MDHEN and CDR2 SYDVKM come from the germline V gene. Here the CDR3 DNA reads TGTGCCAGCAGTTCGGGGGGGGTCGGGACAGGGGACACAGATACGCAGTATTTT. Residues: CASSSGGVGTGDTDTQYF.

This clone was detected a few times. The rearrangement links TRBV7-8 to TRBJ2-7, with 9 positions matching TRBD2. V was clipped by 1 base and J by 2 bases; unmatched bases: 6. Germline CDR1 SGHVS, CDR2 FQNEAQ. The CDR3 consists of 16 residues. The CDR3 loop is CASSLEGAGGPYEQYF. CDR3 in DNA: TGTGCCAGCAGCTTAGAGGGGGCGGGAGGGCCCTACGAGCAGTACTTC.

The chain links TRBV2 to TRBJ2-7; 10 nucleotides line up with TRBD1. There are 17 residues in the CDR3. In germline, CDR1 is SNHLY, CDR2 FYNNEI. V was clipped by 10 bases and J by 2 bases; unmatched bases: 17. CDR3 DNA sequence: TGTGCCACCCTAGAATCCGGACGGGACAGGGGCACCTACGAGCAGTACTTC. Protein sequence: CATLESGRDRGTYEQYF.

The chain uses TRBV28 and TRBJ1-2; TRBD1 is a possible D gene (5 bases). V lost 7 bases and J 5 bases, leaving 17 bases between the germline ends. Germline CDR1 is MDHEN and CDR2 is SYDVKM. This CDR3 has 14 amino acids. The CDR3 sequence is CASTPSATAYGYTF. CDR3 bases: TGTGCCAGCACCCCCAGCGCGACAGCGTATGGCTACACCTTC.

In this sample, this clone turned up once. V usage is TRBV27 and J usage is TRBJ1-1, with D perhaps TRBD1 (5 bases). V was clipped by 8 bases and J by 5 bases, with 15 bases between them. The CDR3 is made up of 13 amino acids. Germline values: CDR1 MNHEY, CDR2 SMNVEV (reference sequence). CDR3 region: CASEVVGGTEAFF. The DNA of the CDR3 is TGTGCCAGCGAAGTAGTCGGGGGGACTGAAGCTTTCTTT.

V gene TRBV5-1 combines with J gene TRBJ2-7; TRBD1 matches at 7 bases. With V trimmed by 4 bases and J by 0 bases, 4 bases remained unmatched. This CDR3 contains 14 residues. Germline CDR1 and CDR2: SGHRS and YFSETQ. The CDR3 here is CASSQWTGSYEQYF. CDR3 DNA: TGCGCCAGCAGCCAATGGACAGGCTCCTACGAGCAGTACTTC.

The rearrangement joins TRBV19 to TRBJ2-2, with D possibly being TRBD1 (6 bases). This CDR3 contains 13 residues. CDR1 is LNHDA and CDR2 is SQIVND in the germline V gene (reference sequence). Deletions cut 10 bases from V and 5 bases from J, with 14 bases between. CDR3 bases: TGTGCCATCTCGACAGGTCGAACCGGGGAGCTGTTTTTT. This gives the protein CAISTGRTGELFF.

The chain couples TRBV2 to TRBJ2-1, with 12 bases matching TRBD2. CDR1 and CDR2 (germline): SNHLY, FYNNEI. The V gene end was trimmed by 6 bases and the J gene end by 5 bases; junction bases not matched to a gene: 5. The CDR3 extends over 15 amino acids. This CDR3 is CASSRLAGGDNEQFF. The CDR3 region has the DNA TGTGCCAGCAGCCGCCTAGCGGGAGGGGACAATGAGCAGTTCTTC.

This chain connects TRBV19 to TRBJ1-6, with D hard to call. Germline V gene sequence: CDR1 LNHDA, CDR2 SQIVND (reference sequence). Trimming took off 5 bases at V and 8 bases at J, with 10 bases between the two ends. The CDR3 consists of 13 residues. CDR3 sequence (DNA): TGTGCCAGTAGTCTGGCGGCCGATTCACCCCTCCACTTT. It encodes CASSLAADSPLHF.

The J gene is TRBJ2-3, the V gene TRBV15; D is unclear. The ends were cut back, 2 bases at V and 3 bases at J, with 3 bases in the middle. CDR1 and CDR2 (germline): LNHNV, YYDKDF (reference sequence). The CDR3 is 12 amino acids. CDR3 amino acids: CATSRLTDTQYF. Written as DNA, the CDR3 is TGTGCCACCAGCAGATTAACAGATACGCAGTATTTT.

V is TRBV7-2 and J is TRBJ2-5; 13 bases line up with TRBD2. The CDR3 spans 18 residues. Germline-derived CDR1 and CDR2 are SGHTA and FQGNSA. V shed 3 bases and J 5 bases; nucleotides not matched to a gene: 12. CDR3: CASSLGRTSGSYWETQYF. CDR3 DNA: TGTGCCAGCAGCTTGGGGAGGACTAGCGGGAGTTATTGGGAGACCCAGTACTTC.

This chain connects TRBV19 to TRBJ1-2; the match to TRBD1 covers 8 bases. This CDR3 comprises 14 residues. Per germline, CDR1 LNHDA and CDR2 SQIVND (reference sequence). V shed 8 bases and J 7 bases; nucleotides not matched to a gene: 12. The CDR3 DNA follows: TGTGCCAGTCGTACCGGGACAGGTGTAGGTGGCTACACCTTC. Its translation is CASRTGTGVGGYTF.